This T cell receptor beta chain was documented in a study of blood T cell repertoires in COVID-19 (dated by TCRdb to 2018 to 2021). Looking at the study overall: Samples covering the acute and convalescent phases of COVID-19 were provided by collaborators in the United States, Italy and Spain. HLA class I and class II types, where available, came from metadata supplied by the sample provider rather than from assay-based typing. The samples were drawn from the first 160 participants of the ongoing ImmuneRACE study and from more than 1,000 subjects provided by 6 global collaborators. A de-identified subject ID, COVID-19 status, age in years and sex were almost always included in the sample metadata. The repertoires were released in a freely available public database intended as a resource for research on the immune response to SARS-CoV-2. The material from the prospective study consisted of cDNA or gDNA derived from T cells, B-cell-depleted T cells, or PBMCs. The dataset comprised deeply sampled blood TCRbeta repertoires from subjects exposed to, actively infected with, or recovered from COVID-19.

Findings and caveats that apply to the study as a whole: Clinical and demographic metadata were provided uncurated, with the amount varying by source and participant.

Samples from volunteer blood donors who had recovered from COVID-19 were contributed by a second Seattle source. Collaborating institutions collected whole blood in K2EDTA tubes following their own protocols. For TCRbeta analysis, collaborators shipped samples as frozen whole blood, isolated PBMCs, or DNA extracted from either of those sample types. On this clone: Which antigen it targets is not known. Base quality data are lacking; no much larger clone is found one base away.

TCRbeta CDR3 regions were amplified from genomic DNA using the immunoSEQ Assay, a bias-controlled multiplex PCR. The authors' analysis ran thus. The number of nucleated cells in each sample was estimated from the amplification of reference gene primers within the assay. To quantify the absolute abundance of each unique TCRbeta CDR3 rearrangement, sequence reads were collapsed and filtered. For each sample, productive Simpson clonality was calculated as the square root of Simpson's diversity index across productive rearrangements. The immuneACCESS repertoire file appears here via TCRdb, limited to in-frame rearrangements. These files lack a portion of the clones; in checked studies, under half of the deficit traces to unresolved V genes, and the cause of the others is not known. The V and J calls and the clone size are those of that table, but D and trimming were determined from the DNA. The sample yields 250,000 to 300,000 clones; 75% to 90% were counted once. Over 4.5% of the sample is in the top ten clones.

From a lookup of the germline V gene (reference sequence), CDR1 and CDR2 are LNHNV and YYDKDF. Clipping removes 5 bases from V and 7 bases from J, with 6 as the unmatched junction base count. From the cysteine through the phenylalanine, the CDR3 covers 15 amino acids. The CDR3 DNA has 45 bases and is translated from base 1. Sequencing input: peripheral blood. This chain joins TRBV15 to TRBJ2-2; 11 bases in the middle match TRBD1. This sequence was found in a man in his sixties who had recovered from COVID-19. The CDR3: CATSGQGARGGELFF. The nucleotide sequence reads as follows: TGTGCCACCAGCGGACAGGGGGCGCGGGGCGGGGAGCTGTTTTTT.